This note documents a single T cell receptor beta chain sequence. The antigen remains undetermined. The CDR3 loop spans 16 amino acids. Semi-nested PCR with Nested Universal Primer A followed constant-region reverse priming of full-length variable regions. TCRdb redid the calling of the 5' RACE reads with MiXCR, one entry per CDR3 protein. The sample gives a few thousand distinct CDR3 sequences, 69% of which show up once; around 4.3% is in the top ten. The study, taken as a whole, reports: The larger-cohort validation was restricted to a single TCR beta V-J rearrangement rather than whole repertoires.

The receptor was derived from a female donor with breast cancer. Input material: memory CD4+ T cells sorted from a lymph node. Subset specified: memory CD4+ T cells, CD4+CD45RO+CD25-. This chain connects TRBV21-1 to TRBJ2-4. TRBV21-1 is a documented pseudogene. The CDR3 sequence is CASSKALLGAKNIQYF. CDR3 DNA: TGTGCCAGCAGCAAAGCGCTTTTGGGAGCCAAAAACATTCAGTACTTC.